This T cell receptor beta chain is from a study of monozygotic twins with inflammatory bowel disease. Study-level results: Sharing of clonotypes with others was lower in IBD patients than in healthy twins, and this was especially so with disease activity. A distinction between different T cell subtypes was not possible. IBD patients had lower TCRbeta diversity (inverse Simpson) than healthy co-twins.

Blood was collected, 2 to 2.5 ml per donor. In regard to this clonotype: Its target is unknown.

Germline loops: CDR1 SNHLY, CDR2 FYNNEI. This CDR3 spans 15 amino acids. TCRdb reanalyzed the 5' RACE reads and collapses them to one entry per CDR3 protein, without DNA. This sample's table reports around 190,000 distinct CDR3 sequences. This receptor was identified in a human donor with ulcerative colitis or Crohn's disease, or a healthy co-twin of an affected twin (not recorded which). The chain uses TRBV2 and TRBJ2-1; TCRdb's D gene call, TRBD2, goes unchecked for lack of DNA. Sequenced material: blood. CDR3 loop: CASGEGTSGGNEQFF.